In this sample, the clone carrying this TCR beta chain turned up a few times. What it recognizes is unknown. This sample was included in a study of blood T cells in healthy people across ages. About the study: With template switching, about one barcoded beta molecule was captured per two T cells. Whole-study results and caveats: The study found TCR beta diversity correlated strongly with naive T cell percentage.

Isolated per sample were at least 7 million PBMCs. The CDR3 is made up of 15 amino acids. Germline CDR1 reads SGHDN; CDR2 reads FVKESK. V was pared by 4 bases and J by 7 bases, with 10 bases of the junction left unmatched. Combining a sample-barcoded 5' primer with a J-beta primer mix, a second PCR ran for 7 to 11 cycles. MiXCR, run by TCRdb on the 5' RACE reads, gives a single entry per CDR3 protein. Of roughly 1,800,000 distinct CDR3 sequences listed, around 48% are singletons. The receptor was derived from a middle-aged woman in good health. The sequenced material came from blood. This chain uses TRBV14 with TRBJ2-1, with 7 bases lining up with TRBD1. The CDR3 sequence: CASSPLTGNVNEQFF. CDR3 nucleotide sequence: TGTGCCAGCAGCCCCCTGACAGGGAACGTTAATGAGCAGTTCTTC.